This is a list of T cell receptor beta chains from one sample in a study of beta chain features in type 1 diabetes. Here immunoSEQ multiplex PCR was the method, and the copy in TCRdb shows in-frame clones only, minus some. Among around 250,000 clones listed, 11% to 15% were seen once. The sequencing input was naive CD4+ T cells from blood. The receptors come from a man aged 25-40 years with type 1 diabetes. Both conserved end residues are part of each CDR3. D genes are given only for firm matches. Clone size is stated in some rows and not others, as once, few, many or a class when expanded.

d_gene,v_gene,abundance,j_gene,CDR3nt,CDR3aa
TRBD1,TRBV27,NA,TRBJ1-5,TGTGCCAGCAGGGACAGGGTCGGCGTCAATCAGCCCCAGCATTTT,CASRDRVGVNQPQHF
NA,TRBV7-8,NA,TRBJ1-1,TGTGCCAGCAGCTTTGGCGGGAGGAACACTGAAGCTTTCTTT,CASSFGGRNTEAFF
NA,TRBV5-6,few,TRBJ1-4,TGTGCCAGCAGCTTTAGGACAATTGAAAAACTGTTTTTT,CASSFRTIEKLFF
TRBD2,TRBV19,few,TRBJ2-7,TGTGCCAGTAGTATAGCCCGTCGGACTAGCGGGGGATACGAGCAGTACTTC,CASSIARRTSGGYEQYF
TRBD2,TRBV2,few,TRBJ2-3,TGTGCCACTAGCGGGGGGGCCACGCCAGATACGCAGTATTTT,CATSGGATPDTQYF
TRBD2,TRBV4-1,NA,TRBJ2-1,TGCGCCAGCAGCCAAGAAAAGGGACTAGCGGGTATCAATGAGCAGTTCTTC,CASSQEKGLAGINEQFF
TRBD1,TRBV6-1,NA,TRBJ1-6,TGTGCCAGCAGTGAAACTTACAGGGGGTCCCTTTCACCCCTCCACTTT,CASSETYRGSLSPLHF
NA,TRBV5-1,few,TRBJ2-3,TGCGCCAGCAGCTTGGGACAGCGTTTAGTCACTAGCACAGATACGCAGTATTTT,CASSLGQRLVTSTDTQYF
NA,TRBV9,NA,TRBJ1-4,TGTGCCAGCAGCGTAGGGGACAACTTCTATGGGGAAAAACTGTTTTTT,CASSVGDNFYGEKLFF
TRBD1,TRBV19,few,TRBJ2-1,TGTGCCAGTAGTGCCCTTTGGGACAGCTACAATGAGCAGTTCTTC,CASSALWDSYNEQFF
TRBD2,TRBV5-1,few,TRBJ2-5,TGCGCCAGCAGCTATACCGGGACTAGCGCGGAGACCCAGTACTTC,CASSYTGTSAETQYF
NA,TRBV6-6,few,TRBJ2-7,TGTGCCAGCAGCCCAGGGTTTTACGAGCAGTACTTC,CASSPGFYEQYF
TRBD2,TRBV6-5,NA,TRBJ2-1,TGTGCCAGCAGTTACGAGGGTAGCGGGAGCGGGGAGCAGTTCTTC,CASSYEGSGSGEQFF
NA,TRBV20-1,NA,TRBJ2-3,TGCAGTGCTCCTCTCTCAGATACGCAGTATTTT,CSAPLSDTQYF
NA,TRBV4-2,few,TRBJ2-7,TGTGCCAGCAGCCAAACACCCGGGGGAACGTACGAGCAGTACTTC,CASSQTPGGTYEQYF
NA,TRBV6-5,NA,TRBJ2-2,TGTGCCAGCAATGGTCCAGCGGGGAACACCGGGGAGCTGTTTTTT,CASNGPAGNTGELFF
NA,TRBV29-1,NA,TRBJ1-2,TGCAGCGTTGATCAGGAAACTTATGGCTACACCTTC,CSVDQETYGYTF
TRBD2,TRBV6-5,NA,TRBJ2-7,TGTGCCAGCAGTTACTCGTCTCTAGCGGGACCGGGCGAGCAGTACTTC,CASSYSSLAGPGEQYF
NA,TRBV5-8,few,TRBJ2-6,TGTGCCAGCAGCTTGTCAGTCGCTGGGGCCAACGTCCTGACTTTC,CASSLSVAGANVLTF
TRBD1,TRBV5-4,few,TRBJ1-6,TGTGCCAGCAGCTTGGACACAGGGGAAGTTGACTCACCCCTCCACTTT,CASSLDTGEVDSPLHF
NA,TRBV19,few,TRBJ1-1,TGTGCCAGTAGTTTAAGAAGGGGCCCGGGCACTGAAGCTTTCTTT,CASSLRRGPGTEAFF
NA,TRBV11-2,few,TRBJ2-5,TGTGCCAGCAGCTCGCGGGAGACCCAGTACTTC,CASSSRETQYF
TRBD2,TRBV5-4,few,TRBJ2-3,TGTGCCAGCAGCCCCGGGACTAGCGGGGGAGATACGCAGTATTTT,CASSPGTSGGDTQYF
NA,TRBV11-2,NA,TRBJ2-1,TGTGCCAGCAGCTTAGAGCTAGCTGCCTCCTACAATGAGCAGTTCTTC,CASSLELAASYNEQFF
TRBD1,TRBV11-3,few,TRBJ2-7,TGTGCCAGCAGCTGGGGACAGGGGGATCTTAACCACGAGCAGTACTTC,CASSWGQGDLNHEQYF
TRBD2,TRBV30,few,TRBJ2-2,TGTGCCTGGAGTCCCCGCCGTGTAGCGGGAGGGCCAGGCACCGGGGAGCTGTTTTTT,CAWSPRRVAGGPGTGELFF
TRBD1,TRBV7-9,NA,TRBJ2-5,TGTGCCAGCAGCAGGGTCTCCAGGGGGGAGACCCAGTACTTC,CASSRVSRGETQYF
NA,TRBV2,few,TRBJ2-5,TGTGCCAGCAGTCCACAAGAGACCCAGTACTTC,CASSPQETQYF
TRBD2,TRBV4-2,few,TRBJ2-3,TGTGCCAGCAGCTTGGTAGGGACTAGCGGCACAGATACGCAGTATTTT,CASSLVGTSGTDTQYF
TRBD1,TRBV18,NA,TRBJ2-5,TGTGCCAGCTCACCGCGACAGGGGGAGACCCAGTACTTC,CASSPRQGETQYF
TRBD1,TRBV4-1,few,TRBJ1-1,TGCGCCAGCAGCCCCGATGGTGGGAGACAGGGACGGACGAACACTGAAGCTTTCTTT,CASSPDGGRQGRTNTEAFF
TRBD2,TRBV5-1,few,TRBJ2-1,TGCGCCAGCAGCTTAGCGGGAGGGGACCATGAGCAGTTCTTC,CASSLAGGDHEQFF
TRBD1,TRBV5-6,NA,TRBJ2-5,TGTGCCAGCAGCTTGGGGACAGGGGTCGAGACCCAGTACTTC,CASSLGTGVETQYF
NA,TRBV19,few,TRBJ2-5,TGTGCCAGTAGCAGAACAGGGTTGGGGGAGACCCAGTACTTC,CASSRTGLGETQYF
NA,TRBV5-1,NA,TRBJ2-3,TGCGCCAGCACCCGACAGGACCCCGCAGATACGCAGTATTTT,CASTRQDPADTQYF
TRBD2,TRBV30,NA,TRBJ2-7,TGTGCCTGGAGTCCTTCCGGTAGCGGGAGCCTCGGGCAGTACTTC,CAWSPSGSGSLGQYF
TRBD2,TRBV2,NA,TRBJ2-5,TGTGCCAGCAGGGGACTAGCGGCCGAGACCCAGTACTTC,CASRGLAAETQYF
NA,TRBV20-1,few,TRBJ2-7,TGCAGTGCTAGAAACAGCTACGAGCAGTACTTC,CSARNSYEQYF
NA,TRBV2,NA,TRBJ2-2,TGTGCCAGCAGTGAAAACAGGGGGGGCACCGGGGAGCTGTTTTTT,CASSENRGGTGELFF
TRBD1,TRBV6-6,NA,TRBJ2-3,TGTGCCAGCGTGGACAGGGGGCAGGGTACGCAGTATTTT,CASVDRGQGTQYF
TRBD1,TRBV30,few,TRBJ1-6,TGTGCCAGAGAAGACAGGGGGAATTCACCCCTCCACTTT,CAREDRGNSPLHF
TRBD2,TRBV5-1,few,TRBJ2-5,TGCGCCAGCAGCTTGTATAGCGGGGGAGGAGAGACCCAGTACTTC,CASSLYSGGGETQYF
TRBD1,TRBV5-4,NA,TRBJ2-4,TGTGCCAGCCGAACTTCCTTGACAGGGGACATTCAGTACTTC,CASRTSLTGDIQYF
NA,TRBV7-2,few,TRBJ2-7,TGTGCCAGCGGCGCTGGAGGGGATACGTCCGACGAGCAGTACTTC,CASGAGGDTSDEQYF